This T cell receptor beta chain was profiled in a study of T cells in Graves' hyperthyroidism and ophthalmopathy. No ophthalmopathy progression within 18 months constituted stable Graves' hyperthyroidism. The PBMCs were taken from approximately 11 ml of fresh peripheral blood. Many counts were recorded for this clonotype. The target antigen is unknown. Broader study findings: A 13 V-J signature model discriminated ophthalmopathy versus stable hyperthyroidism. Ophthalmopathy onset followed model prediction by a median about 6.9 months.

This CDR3 is built from 14 residues. J was trimmed by 6 bases and V by 6 bases; bases with no gene match: 5. Per germline, CDR1 MNHNS and CDR2 SASEGT. Amplification yielded TCR beta CDR3 regions, with RNA transcripts as the source. HTBI primers were employed in a first-round RT-PCR of the TCR CDR3. TCRdb re-called the multiplex PCR reads through MiXCR, storing one row per CDR3 protein. The repertoire holds hundreds of thousands of distinct CDR3 sequences, approximately 14% seen once, with 10% to 13% in the top ten. The receptor was derived from a woman between 18 and 30 years old with Graves' hyperthyroidism. Sequencing was carried out using blood. The gene calls are TRBV6-1 and TRBJ1-4; TRBD1 matches at 9 bases. The CDR3 DNA reads TGTGCCAGCAGATCCGGGACAGGGCATGAAAAACTGTTTTTT. Translation gives CASRSGTGHEKLFF.